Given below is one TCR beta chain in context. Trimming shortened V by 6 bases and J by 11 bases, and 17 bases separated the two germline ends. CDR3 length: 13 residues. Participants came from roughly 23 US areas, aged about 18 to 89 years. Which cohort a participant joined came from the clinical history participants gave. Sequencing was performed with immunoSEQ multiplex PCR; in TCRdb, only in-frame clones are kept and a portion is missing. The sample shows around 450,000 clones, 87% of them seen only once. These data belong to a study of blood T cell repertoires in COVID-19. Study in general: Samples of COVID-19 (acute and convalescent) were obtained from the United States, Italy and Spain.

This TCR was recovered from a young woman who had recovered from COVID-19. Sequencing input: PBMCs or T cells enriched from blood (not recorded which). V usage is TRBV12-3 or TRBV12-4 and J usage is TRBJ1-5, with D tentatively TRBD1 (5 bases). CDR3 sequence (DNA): TGTGCCAGCAGCCTGGGAGGTTGGGGGGCCCAGCATTTT. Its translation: CASSLGGWGAQHF.